This TCR beta chain is from a study of blood T cells in healthy people across ages. Comment on this clonotype: The antigen is not known.

Then a second PCR, running about 6 to 12 cycles, was carried out with a sample-barcoded 5' primer and a J-beta primer mix. TCRdb re-derived calls from the 5' RACE reads in MiXCR, one entry per CDR3 protein. The table shows some 880,000 distinct CDR3 sequences, with 30% to 45% occurring only once. V lost 6 bases to trimming and J lost 8 bases; unmatched junction nucleotides: 10. The CDR3 runs 14 residues. Study results and caveats: Fewer expanded clones and more diversity marked long-lived versus aged donors. Age showed a roughly linear inverse relationship with TCR beta diversity per million T cells. Unsorted PBMCs prevented conclusive naive versus antigen-experienced comparison.

The receptor was isolated from a man younger than 35 in good health. V usage is TRBV12-3 or TRBV12-4 and J usage is TRBJ2-1; 7 bases align to TRBD1. The sample was blood. CDR3 sequence reads: CASRPGQRYDEQFF. DNA for the CDR3: TGTGCCAGCAGACCGGGACAGAGATACGATGAGCAGTTCTTC.